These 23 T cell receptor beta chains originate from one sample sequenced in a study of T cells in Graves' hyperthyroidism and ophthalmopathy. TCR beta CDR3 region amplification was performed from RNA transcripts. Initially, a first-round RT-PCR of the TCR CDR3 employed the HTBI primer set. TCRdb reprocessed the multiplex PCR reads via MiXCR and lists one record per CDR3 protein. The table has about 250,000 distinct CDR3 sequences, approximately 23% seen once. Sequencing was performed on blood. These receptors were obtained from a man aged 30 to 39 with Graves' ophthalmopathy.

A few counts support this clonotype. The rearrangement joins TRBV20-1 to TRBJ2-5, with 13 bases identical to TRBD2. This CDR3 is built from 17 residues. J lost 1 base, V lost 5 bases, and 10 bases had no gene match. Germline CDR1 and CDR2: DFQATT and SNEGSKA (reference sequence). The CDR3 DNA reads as TGCAGTGCTCTTGGACTAGCGGGAGATGACGTCCAAGAGACCCAGTACTTC. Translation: CSALGLAGDDVQETQYF.

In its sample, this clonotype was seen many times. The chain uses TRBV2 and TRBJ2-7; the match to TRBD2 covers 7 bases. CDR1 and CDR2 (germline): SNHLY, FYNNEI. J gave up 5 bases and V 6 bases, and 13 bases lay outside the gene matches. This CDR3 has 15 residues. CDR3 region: CASRREWASADEQYF. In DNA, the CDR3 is TGTGCCAGCAGGCGGGAGTGGGCCAGTGCGGACGAGCAGTACTTC. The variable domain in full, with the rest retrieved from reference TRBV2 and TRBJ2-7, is EPEVTQTPSHQVTQMGQEVILRCVPISNHLYFYWYRQILGQKVEFLVSFYNNEISEKSEIFDDQFSVERPDGSNFTLKIRSTKLEDSAMYFCASRREWASADEQYFGPGTRLTVT.

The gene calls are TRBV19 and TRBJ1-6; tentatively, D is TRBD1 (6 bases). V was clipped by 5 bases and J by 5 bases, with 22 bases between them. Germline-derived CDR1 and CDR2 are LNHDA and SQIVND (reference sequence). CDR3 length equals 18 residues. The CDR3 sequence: CASSLETGLGTNNSPLHF. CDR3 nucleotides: TGTGCCAGTAGTCTCGAGACAGGTCTCGGCACCAATAATTCACCCCTCCACTTT. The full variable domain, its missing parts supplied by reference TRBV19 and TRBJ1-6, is DGGITQSPKYLFRKEGQNVTLSCEQNLNHDAMYWYRQDPGQGLRLIYYSQIVNDFQKGDIAEGYSVSREKKESFPLTVTSAQKNPTAFYLCASSLETGLGTNNSPLHFGNGTRLTVT.

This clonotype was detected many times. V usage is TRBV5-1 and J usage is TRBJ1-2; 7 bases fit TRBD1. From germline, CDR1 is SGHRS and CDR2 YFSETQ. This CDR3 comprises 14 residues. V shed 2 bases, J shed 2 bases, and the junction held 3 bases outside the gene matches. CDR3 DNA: TGCGCCAGCAGCTTAGAGGGACAGAACTATGGCTACACCTTC. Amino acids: CASSLEGQNYGYTF.

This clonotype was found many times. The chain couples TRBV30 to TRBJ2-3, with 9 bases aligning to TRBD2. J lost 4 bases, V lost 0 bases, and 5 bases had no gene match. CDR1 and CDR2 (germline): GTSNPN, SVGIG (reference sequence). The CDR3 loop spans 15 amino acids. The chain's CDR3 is CAWSVSAGGADTQYF. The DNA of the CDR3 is TGTGCCTGGAGTGTAAGCGCGGGAGGGGCAGATACGCAGTATTTT.

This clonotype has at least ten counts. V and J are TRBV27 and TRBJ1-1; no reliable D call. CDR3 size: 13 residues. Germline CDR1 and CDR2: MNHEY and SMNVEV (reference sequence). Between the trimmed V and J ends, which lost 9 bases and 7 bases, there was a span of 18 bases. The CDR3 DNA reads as TGTGCCAGTCATATACACGAATTAAGTGAAGCTTTCTTT. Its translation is CASHIHELSEAFF.

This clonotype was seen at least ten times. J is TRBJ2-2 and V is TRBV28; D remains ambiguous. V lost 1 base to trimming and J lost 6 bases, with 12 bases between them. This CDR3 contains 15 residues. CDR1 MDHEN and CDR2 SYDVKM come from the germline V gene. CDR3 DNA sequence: TGTGCCAGCAGTTTATTGTTCCGGACGGCCGGGGAGCTGTTTTTT. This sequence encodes CASSLLFRTAGELFF. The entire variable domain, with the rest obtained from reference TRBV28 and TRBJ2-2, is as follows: DVKVTQSSRYLVKRTGEKVFLECVQDMDHENMFWYRQDPGLGLRLIYFSYDVKMKEKGDIPEGYSVSREKKERFSLILESASTNQTSMYLCASSLLFRTAGELFFGEGSRLTVL.

DNA of the CDR3: TGTGCCAGCGGACAAACCGGGGGGAGGATGGGAGATACGCAGTATTTT. Amino acids: CASGQTGGRMGDTQYF. V and J are TRBV28 and TRBJ2-3; 7 nucleotides agree with TRBD2. This CDR3 is built from 16 residues. V dropped 8 bases and J dropped 5; count of bases not matched to a gene: 16. Per germline, CDR1 MDHEN and CDR2 SYDVKM.

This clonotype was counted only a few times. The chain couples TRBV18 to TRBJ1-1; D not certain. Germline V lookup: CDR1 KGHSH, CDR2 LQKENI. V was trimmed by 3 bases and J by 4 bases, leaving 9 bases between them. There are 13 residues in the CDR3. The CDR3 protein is CASSPTLSTEAFF. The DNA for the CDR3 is TGTGCCAGCTCACCCACCCTTAGCACTGAAGCTTTCTTT.

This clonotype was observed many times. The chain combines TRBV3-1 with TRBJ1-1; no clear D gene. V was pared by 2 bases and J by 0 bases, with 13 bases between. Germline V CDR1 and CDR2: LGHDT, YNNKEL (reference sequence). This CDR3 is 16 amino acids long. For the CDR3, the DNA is TGTGCCAGCAGCCAACGAAACACGTTCATGAACACTGAAGCTTTCTTT. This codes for CASSQRNTFMNTEAFF.

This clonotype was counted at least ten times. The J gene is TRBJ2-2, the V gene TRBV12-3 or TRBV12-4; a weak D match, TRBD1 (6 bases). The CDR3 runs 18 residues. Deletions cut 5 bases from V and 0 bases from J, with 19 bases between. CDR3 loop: CASSGRDTDNSNTGELFF. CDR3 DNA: TGTGCCAGCAGTGGCCGGGACACCGACAACTCGAACACCGGGGAGCTGTTTTTT.

The CDR3 loop is CASGAVRGELFF. CDR3 nucleotide sequence: TGTGCCAGCGGGGCAGTGAGAGGGGAGCTGTTTTTT. The V gene is TRBV2, the J gene TRBJ2-2, with D possibly being TRBD1 (5 bases). Per the germline V gene, CDR1 is SNHLY and CDR2 is FYNNEI. CDR3 length equals 12 residues. Trimming left V 8 bases short and J 8 bases short, with 12 bases between.

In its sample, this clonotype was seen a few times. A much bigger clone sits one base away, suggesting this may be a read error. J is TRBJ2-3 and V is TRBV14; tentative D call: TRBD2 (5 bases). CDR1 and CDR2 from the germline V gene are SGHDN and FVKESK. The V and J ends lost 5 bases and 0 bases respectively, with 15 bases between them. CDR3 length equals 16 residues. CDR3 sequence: CASSIKYGISTDTQYF. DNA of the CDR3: TGTGCCAGCAGCATAAAATACGGGATCAGCACAGATACGCAGTATTTT.

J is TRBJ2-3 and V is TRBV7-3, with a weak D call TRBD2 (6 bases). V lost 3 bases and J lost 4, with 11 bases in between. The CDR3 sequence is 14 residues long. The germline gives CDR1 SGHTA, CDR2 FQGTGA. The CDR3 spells CASSLTGVADTQYF. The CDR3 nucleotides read TGTGCCAGCAGCTTGACGGGGGTGGCAGATACGCAGTATTTT.

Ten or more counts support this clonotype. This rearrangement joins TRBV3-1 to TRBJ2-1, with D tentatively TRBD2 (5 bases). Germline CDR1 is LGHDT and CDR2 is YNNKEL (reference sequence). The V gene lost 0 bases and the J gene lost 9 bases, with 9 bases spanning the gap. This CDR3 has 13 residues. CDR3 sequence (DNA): TGTGCCAGCAGCCAAGATTCACGGGGTGAGCAGTTCTTC. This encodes CASSQDSRGEQFF.

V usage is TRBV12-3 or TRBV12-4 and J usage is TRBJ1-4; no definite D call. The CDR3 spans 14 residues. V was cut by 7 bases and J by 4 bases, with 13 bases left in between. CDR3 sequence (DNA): TGTGCCAGCACCGTACGGAGATTTAATGAAAAACTGTTTTTT. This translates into CASTVRRFNEKLFF.

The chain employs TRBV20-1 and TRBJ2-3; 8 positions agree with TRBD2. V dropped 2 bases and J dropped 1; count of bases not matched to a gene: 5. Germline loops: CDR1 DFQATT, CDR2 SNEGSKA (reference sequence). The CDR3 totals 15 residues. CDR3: CSARLTGGGTDTQYF. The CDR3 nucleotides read TGCAGTGCTAGATTGACGGGGGGGGGCACAGATACGCAGTATTTT.

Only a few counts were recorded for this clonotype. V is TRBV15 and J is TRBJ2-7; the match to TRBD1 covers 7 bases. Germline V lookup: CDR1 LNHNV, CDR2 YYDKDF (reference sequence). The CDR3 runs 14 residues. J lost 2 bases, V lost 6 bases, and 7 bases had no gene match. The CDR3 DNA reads TGTGCCACCAGTCGGACAGGTGGGGCCTACGAGCAGTACTTC. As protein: CATSRTGGAYEQYF.

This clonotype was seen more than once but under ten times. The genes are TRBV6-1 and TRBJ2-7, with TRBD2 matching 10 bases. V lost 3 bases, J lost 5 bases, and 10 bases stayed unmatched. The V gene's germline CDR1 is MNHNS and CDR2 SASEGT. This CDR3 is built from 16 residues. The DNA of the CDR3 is TGTGCCAGCAGTGAGGAGGTACTAGCGGGAAGAAACGAGCAGTACTTC. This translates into CASSEEVLAGRNEQYF.

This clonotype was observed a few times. The CDR3 protein is CASSLEGGRRETQYF. CDR3 coding DNA: TGTGCCAGCAGTTTAGAGGGCGGGAGGCGCGAGACCCAGTACTTC. The chain uses TRBV28 and TRBJ2-5; 8 nucleotides agree with TRBD2. The trim removed 2 bases at V and 5 bases at J, leaving 7 bases unmatched. This CDR3 has 15 amino acids. Germline values: CDR1 MDHEN, CDR2 SYDVKM.

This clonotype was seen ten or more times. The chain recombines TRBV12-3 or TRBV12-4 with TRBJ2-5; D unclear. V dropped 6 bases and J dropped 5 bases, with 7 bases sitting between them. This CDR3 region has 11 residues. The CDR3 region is CASSNTETQYF. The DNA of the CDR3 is TGTGCCAGCAGCAACACGGAGACCCAGTACTTC.

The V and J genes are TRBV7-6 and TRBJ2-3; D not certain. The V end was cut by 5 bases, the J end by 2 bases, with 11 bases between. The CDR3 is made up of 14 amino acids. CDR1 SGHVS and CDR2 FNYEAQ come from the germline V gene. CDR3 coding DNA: TGTGCCAGCAGCCCCAGCCGGGCCACAGATACGCAGTATTTT. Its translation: CASSPSRATDTQYF.

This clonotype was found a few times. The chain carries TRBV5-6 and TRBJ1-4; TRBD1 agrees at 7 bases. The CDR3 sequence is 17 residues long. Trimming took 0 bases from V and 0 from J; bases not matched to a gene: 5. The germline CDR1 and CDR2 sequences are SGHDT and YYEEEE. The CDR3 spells CASSLGQGPSTNEKLFF. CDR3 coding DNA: TGTGCCAGCAGCTTGGGACAGGGACCTTCAACTAATGAAAAACTGTTTTTT. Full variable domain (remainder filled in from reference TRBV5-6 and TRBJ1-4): DAGVTQSPTHLIKTRGQQVTLRCSPKSGHDTVSWYQQALGQGPQFIFQYYEEEERQRGNFPDRFSGHQFPNYSSELNVNALLLGDSALYLCASSLGQGPSTNEKLFFGSGTQLSVL.